These T cell receptor beta chains were read from a single sample in a study of shared T cell receptors in the human thymus. Method: immunoSEQ multiplex PCR; TCRdb's copy keeps in-frame clones and lacks some. The table includes roughly 560,000 clones, 70% to 80% detected once. These data were also reused for a study on human thymus T cells.

Sequencing used thymocytes. Source of these receptors: a boy in the first two years of life with a congenital heart defect. Both conserved end residues are part of each CDR3. D genes are given only for firm matches. Size is omitted from some rows. Given values are once, few, many or a class for expanded clones.

size,V,J,D,CDR3,DNA
once,TRBV5-4,TRBJ2-1,TRBD2,CASSFTGLASPDNEQFF,TGTGCCAGCAGCTTCACGGGACTAGCGTCCCCTGACAATGAGCAGTTCTTC
few,TRBV4-1,TRBJ2-7,TRBD2,CASRPGTSGRDEQYF,TGCGCCAGCAGACCCGGGACTAGCGGCAGGGACGAGCAGTACTTC
once,TRBV29-1,TRBJ1-2,TRBD1,CSVEVTIGTDYGYTF,TGCAGCGTTGAAGTCACGATCGGGACAGACTATGGCTACACCTTC
few,TRBV7-6,TRBJ1-1,TRBD1,CASSPRIGGGRRPEAFF,TGTGCCAGCAGCCCGCGAATCGGAGGGGGCCGTCGCCCTGAAGCTTTCTTT
.,TRBV11-2,TRBJ2-1,TRBD2,CASSPSPGGGYNEQFF,TGTGCCAGCAGCCCTAGTCCGGGAGGGGGTTACAATGAGCAGTTCTTC
.,TRBV23-1,TRBJ2-1,TRBD2,CASKKREGLDEQFF,TGCGCCAGCAAGAAGCGGGAGGGCCTCGATGAGCAGTTCTTC
.,TRBV14,TRBJ2-2,.,CASSQRPRLVGGELFF,TGTGCCAGCAGCCAAAGACCGCGACTAGTGGGCGGGGAGCTGTTTTTT
.,TRBV11-2,TRBJ2-7,TRBD2,CASNYGGNEQYF,TGTGCCAGCAATTACGGGGGGAACGAGCAGTACTTC
.,TRBV5-6,TRBJ2-7,TRBD2,CASSLWGGSFSYEQYF,TGTGCCAGCAGCTTGTGGGGCGGGAGCTTCTCCTACGAGCAGTACTTC
.,TRBV6-5,TRBJ2-1,.,CASSYFHHLRYEQFF,TGTGCCAGCAGTTATTTCCACCACCTTCGGTATGAGCAGTTCTTC
.,TRBV28,TRBJ1-1,TRBD1,CASSLGTGKDLNTEAFF,TGTGCCAGCAGTCTCGGGACAGGGAAGGATTTGAACACTGAAGCTTTCTTT
.,TRBV30,TRBJ1-1,.,CAWSPRENEAFF,TGTGCCTGGAGCCCCCGGGAAAATGAAGCTTTCTTT
few,TRBV12-5,TRBJ2-7,TRBD2,CASGLVYQREHRYEQYF,TGTGCTAGTGGTTTGGTATATCAGCGGGAACACAGGTACGAGCAGTACTTC
.,TRBV7-9,TRBJ2-1,.,CASSRSYNEQFF,TGTGCCAGCAGCCGTAGTTACAATGAGCAGTTCTTC
.,TRBV7-9,TRBJ2-3,.,CASSIDGSCHTQYF,TGTGCCAGCAGTATTGACGGGTCCTGTCATACGCAGTATTTT
.,TRBV6-1,TRBJ1-5,.,CASSWGLGGHQPQHF,TGTGCCAGCAGTTGGGGGCTAGGGGGTCATCAGCCCCAGCATTTT